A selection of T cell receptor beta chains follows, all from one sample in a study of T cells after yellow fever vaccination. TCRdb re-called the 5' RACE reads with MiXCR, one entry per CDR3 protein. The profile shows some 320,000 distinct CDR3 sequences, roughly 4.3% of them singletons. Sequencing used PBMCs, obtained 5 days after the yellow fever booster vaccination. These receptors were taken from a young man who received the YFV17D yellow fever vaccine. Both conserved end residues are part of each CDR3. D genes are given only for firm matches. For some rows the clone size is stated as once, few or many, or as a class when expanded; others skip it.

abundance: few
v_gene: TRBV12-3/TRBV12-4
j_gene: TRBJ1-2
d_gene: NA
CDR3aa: CASSLNRQGYTF
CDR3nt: TGTGCCAGCAGTTTGAACCGTCAAGGCTACACCTTC

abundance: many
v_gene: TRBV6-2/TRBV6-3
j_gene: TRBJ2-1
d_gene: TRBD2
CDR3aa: CASSYHIPGLAGKAYNEQFF
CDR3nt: TGTGCCAGCAGTTACCATATCCCGGGACTAGCGGGGAAAGCCTACAATGAGCAGTTCTTC

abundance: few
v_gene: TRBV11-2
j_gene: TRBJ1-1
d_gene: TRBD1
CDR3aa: CASSLARYGTGTSRAAFF
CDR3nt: TGTGCCAGCAGCTTAGCGCGCTATGGGACAGGGACATCCAGAGCGGCTTTCTTT

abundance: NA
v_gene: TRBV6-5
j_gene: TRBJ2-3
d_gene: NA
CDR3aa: CASGTQTLDTQYF
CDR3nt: TGTGCCAGCGGTACCCAAACCTTAGATACGCAGTATTTT

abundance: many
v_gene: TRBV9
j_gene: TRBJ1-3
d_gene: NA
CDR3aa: CASSVSGSGNTIYF
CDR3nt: TGTGCCAGCAGTGTTTCCGGGTCTGGAAACACCATATATTTT

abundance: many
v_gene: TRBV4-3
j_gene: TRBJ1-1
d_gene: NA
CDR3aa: CASSRGVGTEAFF
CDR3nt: TGCGCCAGCAGCCGGGGGGTGGGCACTGAAGCTTTCTTT

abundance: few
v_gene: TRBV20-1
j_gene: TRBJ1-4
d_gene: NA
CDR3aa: CSASLQGDATNEKLFF
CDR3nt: TGCAGTGCTAGCCTACAGGGTGATGCAACTAATGAAAAACTGTTTTTT

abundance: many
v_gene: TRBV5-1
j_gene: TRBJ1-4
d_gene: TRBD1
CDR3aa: CASSRTGGDEKLFF
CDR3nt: TGTGCCAGCAGCCGAACAGGGGGCGATGAAAAACTGTTTTTT

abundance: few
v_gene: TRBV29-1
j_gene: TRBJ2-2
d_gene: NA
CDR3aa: CSFVKDGNTGELFF
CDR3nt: TGCAGCTTTGTGAAGGACGGGAACACCGGGGAGCTGTTTTTT

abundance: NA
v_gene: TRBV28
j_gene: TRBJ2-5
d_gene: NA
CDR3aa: CASSLIRGRQTQYF
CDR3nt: TGTGCCAGCAGTTTAATCAGGGGCCGCCAGACCCAGTACTTC

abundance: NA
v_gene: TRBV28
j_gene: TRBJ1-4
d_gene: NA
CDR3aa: CASSSQRKLFF
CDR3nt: TGTGCCAGCAGTTCTCAGCGGAAACTGTTTTTT

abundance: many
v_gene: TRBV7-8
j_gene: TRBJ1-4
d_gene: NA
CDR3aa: CASSLTRVRANEKLFF
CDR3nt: TGTGCCAGCAGCTTAACTAGGGTTAGGGCTAATGAAAAACTGTTTTTT

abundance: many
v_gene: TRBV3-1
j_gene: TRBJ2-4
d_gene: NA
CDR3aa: CASSLGTLAKNIQYF
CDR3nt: TGTGCCAGCAGCCTCGGGACATTAGCCAAAAACATTCAGTACTTC

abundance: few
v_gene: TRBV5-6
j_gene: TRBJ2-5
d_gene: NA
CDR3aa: CASSLAGVIGRPMETQYF
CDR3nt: TGTGCCAGCAGCTTGGCCGGGGTGATCGGACGGCCGATGGAGACCCAGTACTTC

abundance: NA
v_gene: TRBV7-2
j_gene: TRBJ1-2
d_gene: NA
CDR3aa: CASSPPNVYGYTF
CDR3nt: TGTGCCAGCAGCCCTCCCAACGTCTATGGCTACACCTTC

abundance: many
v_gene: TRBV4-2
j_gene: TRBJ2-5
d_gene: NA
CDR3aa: CASSQVLVTEVYF
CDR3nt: TGTGCCAGCAGCCAAGTCCTAGTGACGGAGGTGTACTTC

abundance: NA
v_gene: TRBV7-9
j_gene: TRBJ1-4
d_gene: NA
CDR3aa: CASSNRDTDEKLFF
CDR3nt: TGTGCCAGCAGCAACCGGGACACCGATGAAAAACTGTTTTTT

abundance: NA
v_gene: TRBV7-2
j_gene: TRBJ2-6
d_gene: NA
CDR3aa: CASSQGGFGANVLTF
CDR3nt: TGTGCCAGCAGCCAGGGGGGGTTTGGGGCCAACGTCCTGACTTTC

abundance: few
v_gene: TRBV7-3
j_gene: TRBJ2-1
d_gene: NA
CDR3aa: CASSFYLNNEQFF
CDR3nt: TGTGCCAGCAGCTTCTACCTGAACAATGAGCAGTTCTTC

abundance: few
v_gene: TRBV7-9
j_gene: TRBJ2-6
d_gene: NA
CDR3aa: CASSRDSGVLTF
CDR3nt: TGTGCCAGCAGCAGGGACTCCGGCGTCCTGACTTTC

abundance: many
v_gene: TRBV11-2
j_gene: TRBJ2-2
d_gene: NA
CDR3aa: CASSLLGDVAGELFF
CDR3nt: TGTGCCAGCAGCTTACTGGGGGATGTCGCCGGGGAGCTGTTTTTT

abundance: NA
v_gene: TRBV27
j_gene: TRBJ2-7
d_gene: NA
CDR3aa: CASSPPGLQQYF
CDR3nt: TGTGCCAGCAGTCCCCCCGGACTGCAACAGTACTTC